The clone carrying this T cell receptor (beta chain) was counted at least ten times. What it binds is unknown. It was approximately 10 milliliters of peripheral blood that were drawn from each donor. This sample stems from a study of blood T cells in healthy people across ages. Study observations and caveats: Long-lived and aged donors differed, with more naive CD4+ cells and higher diversity in the long-lived. In older individuals, TCR beta diversity per million T cells was lower, falling roughly linearly with age.

Primers used in a second PCR of roughly 7 to 11 cycles were a sample-barcoded 5' primer and a J-beta primer mix. A single record per CDR3 protein comes from TCRdb applying MiXCR to the 5' RACE reads. The sample lists hundreds of thousands of distinct CDR3 sequences, around 48% occurring once. From germline, CDR1 is SGHTA and CDR2 FQGNSA. CDR3 length: 19 residues. Unmatched junction bases numbered 15, after V lost 3 bases and J lost 0 bases. The TCR sequence derives from a woman aged 55-75 years in good health. The chain uses TRBV7-2 and TRBJ1-1, with 8 bases matching TRBD1. The source material was blood. CDR3 residues: CASSFSRTGRWSMNTEAFF. In nucleotides, the CDR3 is TGTGCCAGCAGCTTTTCTAGGACAGGGCGGTGGTCCATGAACACTGAAGCTTTCTTT. Based on the CDR3 plus reference TRBV7-2 and TRBJ1-1, the full variable domain is GAGVSQSPSNKVTEKGKDVELRCDPISGHTALYWYRQSLGQGLEFLIYFQGNSAPDKSGLPSDRFSAERTGGSVSTLTIQRTQQEDSAVYLCASSFSRTGRWSMNTEAFFGQGTRLTVV.